The 20 T cell receptor beta chains below were found in one sample sequenced in a study of cytomegalovirus exposure and HLA in healthy donors. Primers: 60 Vbeta forward and 13 Jbeta reverse. TCRdb's copy holds only in-frame clones and misses some; the assay was immunoSEQ multiplex PCR. Seen here are fewer than 150,000 clones, 60% to 85% observed once, and the top ten hold under 7.5%. Sequenced input: PBMCs. The receptors originated from a man between 40 and 49 years old in good health and CMV-seropositive.

V gene TRBV4-2 combines with J gene TRBJ1-1, with 7 nucleotides matching TRBD1. Germline assignment: CDR1 LGHNA and CDR2 YNFKEQ. This CDR3 has 13 residues. V dropped 3 bases and J dropped 3; count of bases not matched to a gene: 1. The DNA of the CDR3 is TGTGCCAGCAGCCATGACAGGGACACTGAAGCTTTCTTT. Amino acid sequence: CASSHDRDTEAFF.

This chain links TRBV11-3 with TRBJ2-1, with 7 bases that match TRBD1. This CDR3 contains 15 residues. V shed 3 bases and J 4 bases; nucleotides not matched to a gene: 6. Germline V lookup: CDR1 SGHNT, CDR2 YENEEA. The CDR3 region is CASSFDGTAYNEQFF. CDR3 nucleotides: TGTGCCAGCAGCTTCGACGGGACAGCATACAATGAGCAGTTCTTC.

The V gene is TRBV5-8, the J gene TRBJ2-7, with a tentative D call TRBD1 (5 bases). The CDR3 has 15 amino acids. Germline V lookup: CDR1 SGHTS, CDR2 YDEGEE. V was cut by 0 bases and J by 6 bases, with 16 bases left in between. The CDR3 spells CASSLDAARASEQYF. DNA for the CDR3: TGTGCCAGCAGCTTGGATGCGGCCAGGGCTTCCGAGCAGTACTTC.

The genes are TRBV7-9 and TRBJ2-3, with a possible D match to TRBD2 (6 bases). V was trimmed by 5 bases and J by 0 bases, leaving 15 bases between them. Looked up from germline, CDR1 is SEHNR and CDR2 is FQNEAQ (reference sequence). The CDR3 contains 16 residues. The chain's CDR3 is CASSPLAGTSTDTQYF. The CDR3 bases are TGTGCCAGCAGCCCCCTAGCAGGGACTAGCACAGATACGCAGTATTTT. The entire variable domain, with the rest obtained from reference TRBV7-9 and TRBJ2-3, is as follows: DTGVSQNPRHKITKRGQNVTFRCDPISEHNRLYWYRQTLGQGPEFLTYFQNEAQLEKSRLLSDRFSAERPKGSFSTLEIQRTEQGDSAMYLCASSPLAGTSTDTQYFGPGTRLTVL.

This rearrangement joins TRBV12-5 to TRBJ1-1; D is undetermined. Germline assignment: CDR1 LGHNT and CDR2 FRNRAP. The CDR3 extends over 13 amino acids. V lost 4 bases and J 0 bases, leaving 6 bases between the germline ends. The CDR3: CASGSVMNTEAFF. CDR3 coding DNA: TGTGCTAGTGGTTCAGTCATGAACACTGAAGCTTTCTTT.

The genes are TRBV5-1 and TRBJ1-1, with D maybe TRBD1 (6 bases). From germline, CDR1 is SGHRS and CDR2 YFSETQ. This CDR3 is 12 amino acids long. The ends were cut back, 7 bases at V and 3 bases at J, with 10 bases in the middle. This CDR3 is CASQDSYTEAFF. DNA for the CDR3: TGCGCCAGCCAGGACAGCTACACTGAAGCTTTCTTT.

The chain recombines TRBV18 with TRBJ1-2, with TRBD1 matching 8 bases. The CDR3 extends over 13 amino acids. Germline V lookup: CDR1 KGHSH, CDR2 LQKENI. J was trimmed by 7 bases and V by 6 bases; bases with no gene match: 7. The CDR3 sequence: CASSPGGEIGYTF. CDR3 bases: TGTGCCAGCTCCCCAGGGGGCGAGATTGGCTACACCTTC.

The V and J genes are TRBV27 and TRBJ2-1; a weak D match, TRBD2 (5 bases). This CDR3 contains 14 residues. CDR1 MNHEY and CDR2 SMNVEV come from the germline V gene (reference sequence). Trimming left V 2 bases short and J 3 bases short, with 8 bases between. The CDR3 DNA reads TGTGCCAGCAGTTTAGAGGCGGGCTACAATGAGCAGTTCTTC. Amino acid sequence: CASSLEAGYNEQFF.

V usage is TRBV7-8 and J usage is TRBJ2-1; 8 positions match TRBD2. This CDR3 contains 16 residues. Looked up from germline, CDR1 is SGHVS and CDR2 is FQNEAQ. Trimming removed 6 bases from V and 8 bases from J; junction bases left unmatched: 15. DNA for the CDR3: TGTGCCAGCAGGGGGCTCCGGACTAGCCTTTTGGATGAGCAGTTCTTC. This translates into CASRGLRTSLLDEQFF.

V and J are TRBV11-3 and TRBJ2-1; 13 bases fit TRBD2. The length of the CDR3 is 16 residues. CDR1 SGHNT and CDR2 YENEEA come from the germline V gene. Trimming cost V 1 base and J 4 bases; bases outside gene matches: 1. The CDR3 DNA is TGTGCCAGCAGCTTAGGACTAGCGGGAGGTTACAATGAGCAGTTCTTC. As protein: CASSLGLAGGYNEQFF.

The chain couples TRBV6-1 to TRBJ2-5, with D possibly matching TRBD1 (6 bases). The CDR3 length is 15 residues. Germline CDR1 MNHNS, CDR2 SASEGT. Trimming removed 1 base at V and 7 bases at J, with 16 bases between. DNA for the CDR3: TGTGCCAGCAGTGAAGACAGGGACCTAAAGATGACCCAGTACTTC. Translating gives CASSEDRDLKMTQYF.

The chain recombines TRBV4-2 with TRBJ1-1; possibly TRBD1 for D (5 bases). The CDR3 loop spans 15 amino acids. Per the germline V gene, CDR1 is LGHNA and CDR2 is YNFKEQ. V lost 0 bases to trimming and J lost 8 bases, with 16 bases between them. CDR3 sequence reads: CASSQDDRIFTEAFF. The CDR3 bases are TGTGCCAGCAGCCAAGATGACAGAATATTCACGGAAGCTTTCTTT.

This chain's CDR3 is CAIRWGTGVTGELFF. CDR3 in DNA: TGTGCCATCAGGTGGGGGACAGGGGTCACCGGGGAGCTGTTTTTT. This chain uses TRBV10-3 with TRBJ2-2, with 10 positions matching TRBD1. The ends lost 6 bases at V and 4 bases at J; junction bases unmatched: 5. The CDR3 spans 15 residues. The V gene's germline CDR1 is ENHRY and CDR2 SYGVKD.

This chain connects TRBV4-3 to TRBJ2-7, with D possibly TRBD1 on 5 matching bases. The germline V and J ends were trimmed by 0 bases and 4 bases, with 22 bases remaining between them. The CDR3 covers 18 residues. Germline V CDR1 and CDR2: LGHNA, YSLEER. Written as DNA, the CDR3 is TGCGCCAGCAGCCAAGATAGATTTATAGCCAGGGCGGAGTACGAGCAGTACTTC. Translated, it gives CASSQDRFIARAEYEQYF.

J is TRBJ1-1 and V is TRBV7-9, with 10 bases lining up with TRBD1. Germline V gene data show CDR1 as SEHNR and CDR2 as FQNEAQ (reference sequence). Losses at the gene ends were 1 base for V and 11 bases for J; bases not matched to a gene: 4. CDR3 length: 13 residues. The CDR3 protein is CASSLEGTGEAFF. The CDR3 DNA reads TGTGCCAGCAGCTTAGAAGGGACAGGGGAGGCTTTCTTT.

The chain recombines TRBV28 with TRBJ1-1; TRBD1 is a possible D gene (5 bases). The CDR3 is 15 residues long. V was shortened by 6 bases and J by 0 bases, with 14 bases between the two germline ends. Looked up from germline, CDR1 is MDHEN and CDR2 is SYDVKM. As DNA, the CDR3 is TGTGCCAGCAGCTTGCCGCGCAGGGTGAACACTGAAGCTTTCTTT. Its translation is CASSLPRRVNTEAFF.

The V gene is TRBV21-1, the J gene TRBJ2-7; the table's D call, TRBD1, has no DNA check behind it. TRBV21-1 is a pseudogene locus. CDR3 size: 13 residues. The chain's CDR3 is CASILDRGYEQYF. The CDR3, as DNA: TGTGCCAGCATCTTAGACAGGGGCTACGAGCAGTACTTC.

This clone has only a few counts. The rearrangement joins TRBV6-5 to TRBJ2-5; 10 bases match TRBD1. The end of the DNA aligns better with TRBJ2-7, so the J call may be wrong. The CDR3 has 16 residues. Looked up from germline, CDR1 is MNHEY and CDR2 is SVGAGI. In DNA form, the CDR3 reads TGTGCCAGCAGTTTAACCAGGACAGGGGGTTTCTACGAGCAGTACTTC. It yields the protein CASSLTRTGGFYEQYF.

This clone appeared once. CDR3 bases: TGTGCCAGCAGTACAATTATGGGGGGGAGAGAAGCTTTCTTT. Its translation: CASSTIMGGREAFF. The chain couples TRBV27 to TRBJ1-1, with D maybe TRBD1 (5 bases). V was trimmed by 5 bases and J by 8 bases, leaving 18 bases between them. This CDR3 spans 14 amino acids. CDR1 and CDR2 (germline): MNHEY, SMNVEV (reference sequence).

The chain uses TRBV7-9 and TRBJ1-2, with 8 positions matching TRBD1. The CDR3 sequence is 12 residues long. Looked up from germline, CDR1 is SEHNR and CDR2 is FQNEAQ (reference sequence). Trimming at V came to 6 bases and at J to 8 bases, leaving 5 bases not matched to a gene. The CDR3 nucleotides read TGTGCCAGCAGTTCAGGGGGCCGGGGCTACACCTTC. Amino acids: CASSSGGRGYTF.